This T cell receptor (beta chain) stems from a study of blood T cells in healthy people across ages. Whole-study context: About one barcoded beta molecule was captured per two T cells (by template switching).

In germline, CDR1 is SGHVS, CDR2 FNYEAQ. This CDR3 region has 17 residues. V dropped 0 bases and J dropped 7 bases, with 16 bases sitting between them. Study-wide findings and caveats: Among T cells, TCR beta diversity per million cells dropped roughly linearly as age rose.

A note on this clonotype: Its antigen is as yet unknown.

Primers used in a second PCR of roughly 6 to 11 cycles were a sample-barcoded 5' primer and a J-beta primer mix. TCRdb redid the calling of the 5' RACE reads with MiXCR, one entry per CDR3 protein. The sample lists roughly 700,000 distinct CDR3 sequences, around 49% occurring once. Extracted total RNA amounted to at least 5.5 micrograms for each sample. Sequences were obtained from blood. This sequence originates from a woman in her fifties or sixties in good health. The chain carries TRBV7-6 and TRBJ1-6; possibly TRBD1 for D (5 bases). CDR3 protein: CASSLAPGRRGNSPLHF. The DNA of the CDR3 is TGTGCCAGCAGCTTAGCCCCGGGGCGACGCGGGAATTCACCCCTCCACTTT. The full variable domain, with the rest looked up from reference TRBV7-6 and TRBJ1-6, is GAGVSQSPRYKVTKRGQDVALRCDPISGHVSLYWYRQALGQGPEFLTYFNYEAQQDKSGLPNDRFSAERPEGSISTLTIQRTEQRDSAMYRCASSLAPGRRGNSPLHFGNGTRLTVT.